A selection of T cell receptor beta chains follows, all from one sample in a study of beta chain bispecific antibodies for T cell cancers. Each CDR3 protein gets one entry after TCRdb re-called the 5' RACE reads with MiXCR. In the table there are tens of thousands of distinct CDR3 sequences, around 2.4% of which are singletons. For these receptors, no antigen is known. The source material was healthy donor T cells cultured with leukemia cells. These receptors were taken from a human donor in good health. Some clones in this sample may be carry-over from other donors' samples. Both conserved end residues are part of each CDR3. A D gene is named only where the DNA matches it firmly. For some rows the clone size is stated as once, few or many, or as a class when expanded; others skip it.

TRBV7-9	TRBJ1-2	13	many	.	CASRADRLYGYTF	TGTGCCAGCAGGGCCGACAGGCTCTATGGCTACACCTTC
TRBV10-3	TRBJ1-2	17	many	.	CAISDLRLRPTYYGYTF	TGTGCCATCAGTGACTTAAGGTTACGTCCGACCTATTATGGCTACACCTTC
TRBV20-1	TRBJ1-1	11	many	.	CSARANLQAFF	TGCAGCGCGCGGGCCAACTTGCAAGCTTTCTTT
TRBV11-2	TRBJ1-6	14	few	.	CASSWAGWNSPLHF	TGTGCCAGCAGCTGGGCAGGGTGGAATTCACCCCTCCACTTT
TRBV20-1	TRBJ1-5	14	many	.	CSASLQVSNQPQHF	TGCAGTGCTAGCTTACAGGTTAGCAATCAGCCCCAGCATTTT
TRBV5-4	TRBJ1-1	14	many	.	CASSQDGFNTEAFF	TGTGCCAGCAGCCAGGACGGGTTCAACACTGAAGCTTTCTTT
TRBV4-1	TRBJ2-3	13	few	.	CASSQYTTDTQYF	TGCGCCAGCAGCCAGTACACCACAGATACGCAGTATTTT
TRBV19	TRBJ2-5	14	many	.	CASSPETDQETQYF	TGTGCCAGTAGTCCGGAGACAGACCAAGAGACCCAGTACTTC
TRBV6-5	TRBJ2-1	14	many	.	CASKPGDAYNEQFF	TGTGCCAGCAAACCCGGGGACGCCTACAATGAGCAGTTCTTC
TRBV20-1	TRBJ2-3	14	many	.	CSARRLVGTDTQYF	TGCAGTGCCAGGCGACTAGTGGGAACAGATACGCAGTATTTT
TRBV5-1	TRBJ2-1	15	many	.	CASSLAGGAYNEQFF	TGCGCCAGCAGCTTAGCTGGCGGGGCCTACAATGAGCAGTTCTTC
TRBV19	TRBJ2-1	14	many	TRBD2	CASTAGGTYNEQFF	TGTGCCAGTACGGCGGGGGGTACCTACAATGAGCAGTTCTTC
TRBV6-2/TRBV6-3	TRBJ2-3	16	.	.	CASSQITPGRTDTQYF	TGTGCCAGCAGCCAAATTACGCCGGGGAGGACAGATACGCAGTATTTT
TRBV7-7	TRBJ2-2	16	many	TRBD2	CASSPLAGRLAGELFF	TGTGCCAGCAGCCCTCTAGCGGGGAGATTGGCCGGGGAGCTGTTTTTT
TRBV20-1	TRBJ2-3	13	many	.	CSVPRGSTDTQYF	TGCAGTGTCCCACGGGGGAGCACAGATACGCAGTATTTT
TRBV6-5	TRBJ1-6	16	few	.	CASSSLLDGYNSPLHF	TGTGCCAGCAGTTCCCTTTTAGATGGTTATAATTCACCCCTCCACTTT
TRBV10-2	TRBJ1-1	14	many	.	CASSDPGRGTEAFF	TGCGCCAGCAGTGATCCGGGGAGAGGCACTGAAGCTTTCTTT
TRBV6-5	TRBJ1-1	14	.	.	CASSYLGDVNEAFF	TGTGCCAGCAGTTACCTGGGGGATGTAAATGAAGCTTTCTTT
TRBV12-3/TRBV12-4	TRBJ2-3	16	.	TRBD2	CASSGSAGGEADTQYF	TGTGCCAGCAGTGGTAGCGCGGGGGGCGAGGCAGATACGCAGTATTTT
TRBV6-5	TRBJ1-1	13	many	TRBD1	CASSYSGTGEAFF	TGTGCCAGCAGTTACTCGGGGACAGGAGAAGCTTTCTTT
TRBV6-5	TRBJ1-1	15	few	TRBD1	CASSYSMTGTTEAFF	TGTGCCAGCAGTTACTCGATGACAGGGACCACTGAAGCTTTCTTT
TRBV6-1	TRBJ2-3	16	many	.	CASSEFQQITTDTQYF	TGTGCCAGCAGTGAATTTCAACAGATAACCACAGATACGCAGTATTTT
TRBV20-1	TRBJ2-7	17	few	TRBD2	CSARDPLGLALNYEQYF	TGCAGTGCTAGGGACCCTCTCGGACTAGCTCTGAACTACGAGCAGTACTTC
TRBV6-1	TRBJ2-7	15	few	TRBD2	CASSEAWQAGEEQYF	TGTGCCAGCAGTGAAGCGTGGCAGGCGGGGGAGGAGCAGTACTTC
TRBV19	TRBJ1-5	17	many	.	CASSIERRRDSNQPQHF	TGTGCCAGTAGTATAGAGCGGCGGAGAGATAGCAATCAGCCCCAGCATTTT
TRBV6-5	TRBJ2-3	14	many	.	CASSTQSPADTQYF	TGTGCCAGCAGTACTCAATCCCCTGCAGATACGCAGTATTTT
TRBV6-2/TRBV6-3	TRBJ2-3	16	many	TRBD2	CASSYSKAGGPDTQYF	TGTGCCAGCAGTTACTCGAAGGCGGGGGGGCCAGATACGCAGTATTTT
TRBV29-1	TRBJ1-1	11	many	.	CSVVTNTEAFF	TGCAGCGTTGTGACGAACACTGAAGCTTTCTTT
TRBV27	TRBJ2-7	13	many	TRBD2	CASRPSGAREQYF	TGTGCCAGCAGGCCTAGCGGGGCTCGGGAGCAGTACTTC
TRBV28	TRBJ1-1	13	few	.	CASSFPGNTEAFF	TGTGCCAGCAGTTTTCCGGGGAACACTGAAGCTTTCTTT
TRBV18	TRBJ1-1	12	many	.	CASSPRRNEAFF	TGTGCCAGCTCACCCCGACGGAATGAAGCTTTCTTT
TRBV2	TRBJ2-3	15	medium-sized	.	CASSGTSTFPDTQYF	TGTGCCAGCAGTGGAACTAGCACGTTCCCAGATACGCAGTATTTT
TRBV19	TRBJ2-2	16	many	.	CASSIGRNADTGELFF	TGTGCCAGTAGTATAGGACGGAATGCCGACACCGGGGAGCTGTTTTTT
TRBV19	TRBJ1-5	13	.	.	CASSMGGNQPQHF	TGTGCCAGTAGTATGGGGGGCAATCAGCCCCAGCATTTT
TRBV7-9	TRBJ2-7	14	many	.	CASSTPGSPYEQYF	TGTGCCAGCAGCACTCCGGGATCCCCCTACGAGCAGTACTTC
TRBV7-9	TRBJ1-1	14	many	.	CASSFSTGTTEAFF	TGTGCCAGCAGCTTTAGTACAGGGACCACTGAAGCTTTCTTT
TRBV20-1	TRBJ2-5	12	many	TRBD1	CSADRGRETQYF	TGCAGTGCGGACAGGGGGAGGGAGACCCAGTACTTC
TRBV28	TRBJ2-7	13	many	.	CASRPQGSYEQYF	TGTGCCAGCAGGCCACAGGGCTCCTACGAGCAGTACTTC
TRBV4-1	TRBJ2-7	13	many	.	CASSQVTIYEQYF	TGCGCCAGCAGCCAGGTGACAATCTACGAGCAGTACTTC
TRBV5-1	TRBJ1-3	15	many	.	CASSLPSFSGNTIYF	TGCGCCAGCAGCCTCCCCAGCTTCTCTGGAAACACCATATATTTT
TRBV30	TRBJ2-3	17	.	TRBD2	CAWSIRTSGTSTDTQYF	TGTGCCTGGAGTATCCGGACTAGCGGTACCAGCACAGATACGCAGTATTTT
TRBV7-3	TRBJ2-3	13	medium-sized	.	CASSLGAADTQYF	TGTGCCAGCAGCTTAGGGGCCGCAGATACGCAGTATTTT
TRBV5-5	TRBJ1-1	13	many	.	CASSLSVNTEAFF	TGTGCCAGCAGCTTGTCAGTGAACACTGAAGCTTTCTTT
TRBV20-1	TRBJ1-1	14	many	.	CSARYQGRNTEAFF	TGCAGTGCTAGATATCAGGGGAGGAACACTGAAGCTTTCTTT
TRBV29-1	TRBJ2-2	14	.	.	CSANPGTNTGELFF	TGCAGCGCCAACCCCGGGACTAACACCGGGGAGCTGTTTTTT
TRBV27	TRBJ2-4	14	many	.	CASSFQGTKNIQYF	TGTGCCAGCAGTTTCCAAGGGACCAAAAACATTCAGTACTTC